These T cell receptor beta chains were read from a single sample in a study of blood T cells in healthy people across ages. A single record per CDR3 protein comes from TCRdb applying MiXCR to the 5' RACE reads. This sample has hundreds of thousands of distinct CDR3 sequences, with roughly 50% found just once. Sequenced: blood. The receptors were gathered from a man in his 60s in good health. CDR3s include the opening cysteine and the closing phenylalanine or tryptophan. The D gene is left open where the match is weak. Clone size is given for some rows only: seen once, a few or many times, or a class if the clone is expanded.

J: TRBJ2-6
V: TRBV13
size: .
D: .
CDR3: CASSPGSCGVSGANVLTF
DNA: TGTGCCAGCAGCCCAGGATCATGTGGAGTCTCTGGGGCCAACGTCCTGACTTTC

J: TRBJ2-1
V: TRBV5-1
size: few
D: TRBD1
CDR3: CASTGTGDYNEQFF
DNA: TGCGCCAGCACCGGGACAGGGGACTACAATGAGCAGTTCTTC

J: TRBJ2-3
V: TRBV24-1
size: once
D: .
CDR3: CATSGTRGARTDTQYF
DNA: TGTGCCACCAGTGGTACCCGAGGGGCCCGCACAGATACGCAGTATTTT

J: TRBJ2-1
V: TRBV7-9
size: .
D: TRBD1
CDR3: CASSLGPQGAGHNEQFF
DNA: TGTGCCAGCAGCTTAGGGCCCCAGGGGGCGGGCCACAATGAGCAGTTCTTC

J: TRBJ1-2
V: TRBV27
size: few
D: TRBD1
CDR3: CASRFQGTGYGYTF
DNA: TGTGCCAGCAGGTTTCAGGGGACAGGCTATGGCTACACCTTC

J: TRBJ2-1
V: TRBV4-2
size: .
D: TRBD2
CDR3: CASSPRGSGGAYNEQFF
DNA: TGTGCCAGCAGCCCCCGGGGGAGCGGGGGGGCCTACAATGAGCAGTTCTTC

J: TRBJ2-3
V: TRBV25-1
size: .
D: TRBD2
CDR3: CASSDHSGVEDTQYF
DNA: TGTGCCAGCAGTGACCATAGCGGGGTTGAAGATACGCAGTATTTT

J: TRBJ1-1
V: TRBV6-1
size: .
D: TRBD1
CDR3: CASRPLPGQGAGTEAFF
DNA: TGTGCCAGCAGACCCCTTCCGGGACAGGGGGCAGGGACTGAAGCTTTCTTT

J: TRBJ2-7
V: TRBV2
size: once
D: .
CDR3: CASRVILGGYEQYF
DNA: TGTGCCAGCAGGGTGATTTTGGGGGGCTACGAGCAGTACTTC

J: TRBJ2-1
V: TRBV4-2
size: .
D: TRBD2
CDR3: CASSQPSGGTHNEQFF
DNA: TGTGCCAGCAGCCAGCCTAGCGGGGGGACCCACAATGAGCAGTTCTTC

J: TRBJ2-3
V: TRBV28
size: .
D: TRBD2
CDR3: CASILAGTSGAQYF
DNA: TGTGCCAGCATTCTAGCCGGGACTAGCGGGGCGCAGTATTTT

J: TRBJ2-1
V: TRBV20-1
size: .
D: TRBD2
CDR3: CSASEASGGSSYNEQFF
DNA: TGCAGTGCTAGTGAGGCGTCGGGGGGGAGCTCCTACAATGAGCAGTTCTTC

J: TRBJ2-7
V: TRBV4-1
size: .
D: TRBD1
CDR3: CASSPKTGASYEQYF
DNA: TGCGCCAGCAGCCCCAAGACAGGGGCATCCTACGAGCAGTACTTC

J: TRBJ1-6
V: TRBV6-1
size: .
D: TRBD1
CDR3: CAGASGTEPSPLHF
DNA: TGTGCCGGGGCGTCTGGGACAGAGCCTTCACCCCTCCACTTT

J: TRBJ2-1
V: TRBV5-1
size: .
D: .
CDR3: CASSPREPRGTGYYNEQFF
DNA: TGCGCCAGCAGCCCACGCGAGCCGAGGGGCACAGGGTATTACAATGAGCAGTTCTTC

J: TRBJ2-3
V: TRBV10-3
size: .
D: .
CDR3: CATGAPSTDTQYF
DNA: TGTGCCACGGGAGCCCCCAGCACAGATACGCAGTATTTT

J: TRBJ2-7
V: TRBV5-1
size: few
D: .
CDR3: CASSLAPGPYEQYF
DNA: TGTGCCAGCAGCTTAGCCCCCGGCCCCTACGAGCAGTACTTC

J: TRBJ2-1
V: TRBV20-1
size: few
D: .
CDR3: CSAPDQDEQFF
DNA: TGCAGTGCCCCCGACCAGGATGAGCAGTTCTTC

J: TRBJ2-5
V: TRBV15
size: .
D: TRBD2
CDR3: CATSRNSGGQETQYF
DNA: TGTGCCACCAGCAGAAATAGCGGGGGACAAGAGACCCAGTACTTC

J: TRBJ2-3
V: TRBV2
size: few
D: .
CDR3: CASTGNTDTQYF
DNA: TGTGCCAGCACAGGAAACACAGATACGCAGTATTTT

J: TRBJ2-6
V: TRBV10-3
size: few
D: .
CDR3: CAISPLGGSGANVLTF
DNA: TGTGCCATCAGTCCCTTGGGGGGCTCTGGGGCCAACGTCCTGACTTTC

J: TRBJ2-2
V: TRBV10-3
size: .
D: .
CDR3: CAIRLLGNTGELFF
DNA: TGTGCCATCCGCTTATTGGGGAACACCGGGGAGCTGTTTTTT